The clone carrying this T cell receptor beta chain is a singleton in its sample. Its antigen remains unknown. The source of the sample is a study of shared clonotypes between healthy human individuals. Findings of the study overall: Only blood was sampled; tissue repertoires likely differ.

It was across several immunoSEQ plates that each subset's genomic DNA was evenly split. The data were produced by immunoSEQ multiplex PCR, yet TCRdb's version contains in-frame clones alone and is incomplete. The data show hundreds of thousands of clones, roughly 70% seen once. The sample consisted of memory CD4+ T cells sorted from blood. As for subset: CD45RA-negative fraction. This TCR was recovered from a woman aged 30 to 39 in good health.

The CDR3 DNA reads as TGTGCCAGCGGCTTTTGGACAGGGGGTGAAAAACTGTTTTTT. Its translation: CASGFWTGGEKLFF. The chain uses TRBV27 and TRBJ1-4; 10 bases fit TRBD1. In germline, CDR1 is MNHEY, CDR2 SMNVEV (reference sequence). The CDR3 has 14 residues. Germline trimming cut 8 bases from V and 7 bases from J; bases unmatched to any gene: 7.